Listed here is a single T cell receptor (beta chain). The antigen remains unidentified. The length of the CDR3 is 15 residues. With 0 bases removed from V and 7 bases from J, the gap between germline ends came to 13 bases. CDR1 is SGHVS, CDR2 FQNEAQ, per germline. The data were taken from a study of CD8+CD57+ T cells in acquired aplastic anemia. Study context: Across the sorted CD4+ and CD8+ cells, DNA amounts averaged about 3.2 ug. Study-wide results and limits: Nearly 30 was the count of CD8+ CDR3 sequences that patients shared with controls.

According to the study, genomic DNA was the template for TCR beta VDJ and CDR3 profiling. MiXCR was run by TCRdb on the reads, yielding one entry per CDR3 protein. The sample has some 190,000 distinct CDR3 sequences, 40% to 55% seen once. The chain is built from TRBV7-8 and TRBJ1-5; D call uncertain. The receptor was isolated from a human donor in good health. The specimen sequenced was sorted CD4+, CD8+, or CD8+CD57+ T cells (not recorded which) from PBMCs. Here the CDR3 reads CASSLAASVGQPQHF. Here the CDR3 DNA reads TGTGCCAGCAGCTTAGCTGCCTCTGTCGGACAGCCCCAGCATTTT. Full variable domain (outside the CDR3, taken from reference TRBV7-8 and TRBJ1-5): GAGVSQSPRYKVAKRGQDVALRCDPISGHVSLFWYQQALGQGPEFLTYFQNEAQLDKSGLPSDRFFAERPEGSVSTLKIQRTQQEDSAVYLCASSLAASVGQPQHFGDGTRLSIL.